The entry below gives a single T cell receptor (beta chain) sequence along with its context. This sample is part of a study of cytomegalovirus exposure and HLA in healthy donors. V was cut by 0 bases and J by 0 bases, with 12 bases left in between. Germline V CDR1 and CDR2: LGHNA, YNFKEQ. The CDR3 extends over 17 amino acids. The primer mix had 60 Vbeta and 13 Jbeta primers. The data were produced by immunoSEQ multiplex PCR, yet TCRdb's version contains in-frame clones alone and is incomplete. The sample shows roughly 150,000 clones, roughly 81% of them seen only once. This sequence joins TRBV4-2 and TRBJ2-1; D is perhaps TRBD1 (6 bases). The material sequenced was PBMCs. This TCR was recovered from a man aged 30-40 years in good health and CMV-seropositive. CDR3 nucleotides: TGTGCCAGCAGCCAAGAGCCGGGACAAAGCTCCTACAATGAGCAGTTCTTC. The encoded protein is CASSQEPGQSSYNEQFF.